These T cell receptor beta chains were read from a single sample in a study of T cells in Graves' hyperthyroidism and ophthalmopathy. TCRdb processed the multiplex PCR reads anew with MiXCR; each CDR3 protein has one entry. Of some 250,000 distinct CDR3 sequences listed, more than 14% are singletons. Sequencing was performed on blood. The receptors shown here come from a woman in her thirties or forties with Graves' hyperthyroidism that later progressed to Graves' ophthalmopathy. Each CDR3 is given with its conserved first and last residue. D genes are given only for firm matches. Clone size is given as how often the clone was seen (once, few, many) or a class if it is expanded.

cdr3_length j_call clone_size d_call v_call cdr3_nt cdr3_aa
13 TRBJ1-4 many NA TRBV30 TGTGCCTGGAAAGGGCCAGGGGCTGAAAAACTGTTTTTT CAWKGPGAEKLFF
14 TRBJ2-3 many NA TRBV29-1 TGCAGCGCCGACGAGGGCCCTGGGACAGATACGCAGTATTTT CSADEGPGTDTQYF
14 TRBJ2-3 many TRBD1 TRBV6-1 TGTGCCAGCAGCGGGACAGGACCACGGGATACGCAGTATTTT CASSGTGPRDTQYF
13 TRBJ1-5 many NA TRBV11-2 TGTGCCAGCAGCTCGACAGCAGGTAGGCCCCAGCATTTT CASSSTAGRPQHF
16 TRBJ2-2 many TRBD1 TRBV6-1 TGTGCCAGCAGCCCCACCGACAGGGGGTTCGCCGGGGAGCTGTTTTTT CASSPTDRGFAGELFF
17 TRBJ2-2 many TRBD2 TRBV9 TGTGCCAGCAGCGTACGTGGAGGCGGGAGTGTCACCGGGGAGCTGTTTTTT CASSVRGGGSVTGELFF
11 TRBJ2-3 many NA TRBV30 TGTGCCTGGAGTGTGGTAGATACGCAGTATTTT CAWSVVDTQYF
15 TRBJ1-5 many NA TRBV6-1 TGTGCCAGCAGTGGGGTGCAGTGGGGCAATCAGCCCCAGCATTTT CASSGVQWGNQPQHF
12 TRBJ2-2 many NA TRBV6-1 TGTGCCAGTAGGACTAAAGCCGGGGAGCTGTTTTTT CASRTKAGELFF
14 TRBJ2-5 many NA TRBV5-1 TGCGCCAGCAGCTTACAGGGTAACCAAGAGACCCAGTACTTC CASSLQGNQETQYF
15 TRBJ2-4 many NA TRBV13 TGTGCCAGCAGCTCCGGCCGTCAGACGGAAAACATTCAGTACTTC CASSSGRQTENIQYF
16 TRBJ2-5 many NA TRBV28 TGTGCCAGCAGTTTAATCTCTGGGAATTCAGAGGAGACCCAGTACTTC CASSLISGNSEETQYF
12 TRBJ2-7 many TRBD1 TRBV3-1 TGTGCCAGCAGCCACCCAGGGGGCGAGCAGTACTTC CASSHPGGEQYF
14 TRBJ2-5 many NA TRBV30 TGTGCCTGGAGTGTTGGGGGGCAGCAAGAGACCCAGTACTTC CAWSVGGQQETQYF
11 TRBJ2-5 many NA TRBV10-3 TGTGCCATCGGCGGAGCTGAGACCCAGTACTTC CAIGGAETQYF